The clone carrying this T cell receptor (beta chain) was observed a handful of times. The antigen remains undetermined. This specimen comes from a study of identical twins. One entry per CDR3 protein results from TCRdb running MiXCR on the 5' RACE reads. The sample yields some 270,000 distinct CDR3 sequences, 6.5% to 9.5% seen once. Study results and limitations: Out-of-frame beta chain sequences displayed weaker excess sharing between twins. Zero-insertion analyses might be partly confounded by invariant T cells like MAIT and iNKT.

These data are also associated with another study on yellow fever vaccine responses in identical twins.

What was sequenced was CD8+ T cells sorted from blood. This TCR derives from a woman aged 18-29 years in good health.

Written as DNA, the CDR3 is TGTGCCAGCAGCTTGGGAGCGTTAAACATTCAGTACTTC. Translated: CASSLGALNIQYF. The chain carries TRBV7-2 and TRBJ2-4; a possible D gene is TRBD2 (5 bases). Deletions cut 3 bases from V and 6 bases from J, with 9 bases between. Germline V gene lookup returns CDR1 SGHTA and CDR2 FQGNSA. The CDR3 spans 13 residues.